Shown below are 17 T cell receptor beta chains from a single sample sequenced in a study of blood T cell repertoires in COVID-19. The repertoire was sequenced with immunoSEQ multiplex PCR; TCRdb's copy has only in-frame clones and lacks some. The sample yields more than 200,000 clones, approximately 80% seen once. Sequenced material: peripheral blood. The receptors come from a woman aged 40 to 50 with active or convalescent COVID-19.

This clone has a handful of counts. CDR3 in DNA: TGTGCCAGCAGCGCGGGTCGAGGCCGCGGAAATTCACCCCTCCACTTT. This sequence encodes CASSAGRGRGNSPLHF. The chain combines TRBV9 with TRBJ1-6; D is ambiguous. V lost 3 bases to trimming and J lost 7 bases, with 17 bases between them. The CDR3 runs to 16 residues. The germline V gene has CDR1 SGDLS and CDR2 YYNGEE.

The V and J genes are TRBV19 and TRBJ1-3; 7 bases align to TRBD1. The CDR3 contains 17 residues. The V and J ends lost 6 bases and 0 bases, in that order; junction bases with no gene match: 11. Looked up from germline, CDR1 is LNHDA and CDR2 is SQIVND (reference sequence). The CDR3 DNA reads TGTGCCAGTAGCCCCCGGGACAGACAGTTCTCTGGAAACACCATATATTTT. Protein product: CASSPRDRQFSGNTIYF.

The chain is built from TRBV11-3 and TRBJ2-3; TRBD2 matches 12 bases. The CDR3 is made up of 16 amino acids. Germline CDR1 is SGHNT and CDR2 is YENEEA. V was clipped by 5 bases and J by 2 bases; unmatched bases: 5. The CDR3 nucleotides read TGTGCCAGCAGCCCAACTAGCGGGGGGATCACAGATACGCAGTATTTT. The encoded protein is CASSPTSGGITDTQYF.

This clone has more than one count but fewer than ten. J is TRBJ2-1 and V is TRBV9; 9 bases line up with TRBD1. In germline, CDR1 is SGDLS, CDR2 YYNGEE. The CDR3 has 16 residues. J lost 3 bases, V lost 4 bases, and 8 bases had no gene match. The CDR3, as DNA: TGTGCCAGCAGCACCGGACAGGGGACATACTACAATGAGCAGTTCTTC. The encoded protein is CASSTGQGTYYNEQFF.

Here the CDR3 DNA reads TGTGCCAGCTCACTGGGACAGGGGCCCTCTGGGGCCAACGTCCTGACTTTC. This translates into CASSLGQGPSGANVLTF. This rearrangement joins TRBV18 to TRBJ2-6, with TRBD1 matching over 10 bases. The CDR3 totals 17 residues. From germline, CDR1 is KGHSH and CDR2 LQKENI. V gave up 4 bases and J gave up 0 bases; unmatched junction bases: 3.

The chain carries TRBV7-2 and TRBJ2-5, with D unclear. The CDR3 runs 15 residues. Germline CDR1 and CDR2: SGHTA and FQGNSA. Deletions cut 0 bases from V and 3 bases from J, with 11 bases between. CDR3 region: CASSLAGRIEETQYF. Here the CDR3 DNA reads TGTGCCAGCAGCTTAGCTGGGCGAATCGAAGAGACCCAGTACTTC.

The J gene is TRBJ1-2, the V gene TRBV5-1; weak D call: TRBD1 (6 bases). Deletions cut 4 bases from V and 1 base from J, with 11 bases between. The CDR3 spans 14 residues. Germline V gene sequence: CDR1 SGHRS, CDR2 YFSETQ. CDR3 amino acids: CASSNLGGNYGYTF. CDR3 bases: TGCGCCAGCAGCAACCTAGGGGGTAACTATGGCTACACCTTC. Full variable domain (missing parts from reference TRBV5-1 and TRBJ1-2): KAGVTQTPRYLIKTRGQQVTLSCSPISGHRSVSWYQQTPGQGLQFLFEYFSETQRNKGNFPGRFSGRQFSNSRSEMNVSTLELGDSALYLCASSNLGGNYGYTFGSGTRLTVV.

The rearrangement joins TRBV15 to TRBJ2-3; 9 bases are shared with TRBD2. From germline, CDR1 is LNHNV and CDR2 YYDKDF (reference sequence). This CDR3 region has 14 residues. J was trimmed by 4 bases and V by 5 bases; bases with no gene match: 4. This chain's CDR3 is CATSPGTSPDTQYF. The DNA for the CDR3 is TGTGCCACCAGCCCAGGGACTAGCCCAGATACGCAGTATTTT.

In this sample, this clone turned up a few times. V usage is TRBV30 and J usage is TRBJ1-1; tentatively, D is TRBD1 (5 bases). This CDR3 contains 12 residues. Germline lookup yields CDR1 GTSNPN and CDR2 SVGIG (reference sequence). The ends were cut back, 1 base at V and 5 bases at J, with 8 bases in the middle. The CDR3 loop is CAWSDGGTEAFF. As DNA, the CDR3 is TGTGCCTGGAGTGACGGGGGGACTGAAGCTTTCTTT.

The CDR3 DNA follows: TGTGCCAGCAGCCTGGCGAAAACAGGCGTAAATGGCTACACCTTC. Translating it yields CASSLAKTGVNGYTF. The chain carries TRBV5-4 and TRBJ1-2; D possibly corresponds to TRBD1 (5 bases). The V end lost 4 bases, the J end lost 6 bases, and 19 bases lay between the germline ends. CDR1 SGHNT and CDR2 YYREEE come from the germline V gene (reference sequence). The CDR3 is 15 residues long. Combining the CDR3 with reference TRBV5-4 and TRBJ1-2 gives the whole variable domain ETGVTQSPTHLIKTRGQQVTLRCSSQSGHNTVSWYQQALGQGPQFIFQYYREEENGRGNFPPRFSGLQFPNYSSELNVNALELDDSALYLCASSLAKTGVNGYTFGSGTRLTVV.

The chain joins TRBV7-9 to TRBJ1-2; D might be TRBD1 (6 bases). The germline CDR1 and CDR2 sequences are SEHNR and FQNEAQ (reference sequence). This CDR3 has 15 residues. Trimming pared 0 bases from V and 0 bases from J, leaving 8 bases between. Here the CDR3 reads CASSLATGANYGYTF. The CDR3 region has the DNA TGTGCCAGCAGCTTAGCGACAGGAGCTAACTATGGCTACACCTTC.

This chain connects TRBV28 to TRBJ2-7; 9 positions match TRBD1. V shed 6 bases and J 5 bases; nucleotides not matched to a gene: 11. The V gene's germline CDR1 is MDHEN and CDR2 SYDVKM. This CDR3 has 15 residues. CDR3: CASSRSGTGINEQYV. CDR3 nucleotides: TGTGCCAGCAGCAGATCCGGGACAGGGATCAACGAGCAGTACGTC.

The V and J genes are TRBV19 and TRBJ2-5; weak D call: TRBD2 (6 bases). The V end was cut by 1 base, the J end by 5 bases, with 14 bases between. The CDR3 extends over 15 amino acids. Germline loops: CDR1 LNHDA, CDR2 SQIVND (reference sequence). Written as DNA, the CDR3 is TGTGCCAGTAGTATAGGTCAAGGGGAGGTGGAGACCCAGTACTTC. Translating gives CASSIGQGEVETQYF.

The chain combines TRBV6-5 with TRBJ2-2; no clear D gene. This CDR3 region has 13 residues. Germline CDR1 is MNHEY and CDR2 is SVGAGI. V lost 7 bases and J lost 0, with 6 bases in between. The CDR3 reads CASIRANTGELFF. Written as DNA, the CDR3 is TGTGCCAGCATACGCGCGAACACCGGGGAGCTGTTTTTT.

The chain has TRBV5-4 and TRBJ1-6; the match to TRBD1 covers 9 bases. The V segment lost 1 base and the J segment 7 bases; nucleotides outside the gene matches: 6. From germline, CDR1 is SGHNT and CDR2 YYREEE (reference sequence). The CDR3 is made up of 16 amino acids. For the CDR3, the DNA is TGTGCCAGCAGCTTGCTTGGACAGGGGTGGAATTCACCCCTCCACTTT. It translates to CASSLLGQGWNSPLHF.

The chain couples TRBV18 to TRBJ1-4; no reliable D call. This CDR3 is 14 amino acids long. Germline V gene data show CDR1 as KGHSH and CDR2 as LQKENI. V lost 0 bases, J lost 7 bases, and 9 bases lay in between. In DNA form, the CDR3 reads TGTGCCAGCTCACCACCCGGTGGGAGTGAAAAACTGTTTTTT. Amino acid sequence: CASSPPGGSEKLFF.

The rearrangement links TRBV28 to TRBJ1-3; D perhaps matches TRBD1 (6 bases). With 4 bases removed from V and 2 bases from J, the gap between germline ends came to 12 bases. The CDR3 sequence is 15 residues long. Germline values: CDR1 MDHEN, CDR2 SYDVKM. CDR3 region: CASSSPYRAGNTIYF. In DNA form, the CDR3 reads TGTGCCAGCAGTTCCCCGTACAGGGCTGGAAACACCATATATTTT.